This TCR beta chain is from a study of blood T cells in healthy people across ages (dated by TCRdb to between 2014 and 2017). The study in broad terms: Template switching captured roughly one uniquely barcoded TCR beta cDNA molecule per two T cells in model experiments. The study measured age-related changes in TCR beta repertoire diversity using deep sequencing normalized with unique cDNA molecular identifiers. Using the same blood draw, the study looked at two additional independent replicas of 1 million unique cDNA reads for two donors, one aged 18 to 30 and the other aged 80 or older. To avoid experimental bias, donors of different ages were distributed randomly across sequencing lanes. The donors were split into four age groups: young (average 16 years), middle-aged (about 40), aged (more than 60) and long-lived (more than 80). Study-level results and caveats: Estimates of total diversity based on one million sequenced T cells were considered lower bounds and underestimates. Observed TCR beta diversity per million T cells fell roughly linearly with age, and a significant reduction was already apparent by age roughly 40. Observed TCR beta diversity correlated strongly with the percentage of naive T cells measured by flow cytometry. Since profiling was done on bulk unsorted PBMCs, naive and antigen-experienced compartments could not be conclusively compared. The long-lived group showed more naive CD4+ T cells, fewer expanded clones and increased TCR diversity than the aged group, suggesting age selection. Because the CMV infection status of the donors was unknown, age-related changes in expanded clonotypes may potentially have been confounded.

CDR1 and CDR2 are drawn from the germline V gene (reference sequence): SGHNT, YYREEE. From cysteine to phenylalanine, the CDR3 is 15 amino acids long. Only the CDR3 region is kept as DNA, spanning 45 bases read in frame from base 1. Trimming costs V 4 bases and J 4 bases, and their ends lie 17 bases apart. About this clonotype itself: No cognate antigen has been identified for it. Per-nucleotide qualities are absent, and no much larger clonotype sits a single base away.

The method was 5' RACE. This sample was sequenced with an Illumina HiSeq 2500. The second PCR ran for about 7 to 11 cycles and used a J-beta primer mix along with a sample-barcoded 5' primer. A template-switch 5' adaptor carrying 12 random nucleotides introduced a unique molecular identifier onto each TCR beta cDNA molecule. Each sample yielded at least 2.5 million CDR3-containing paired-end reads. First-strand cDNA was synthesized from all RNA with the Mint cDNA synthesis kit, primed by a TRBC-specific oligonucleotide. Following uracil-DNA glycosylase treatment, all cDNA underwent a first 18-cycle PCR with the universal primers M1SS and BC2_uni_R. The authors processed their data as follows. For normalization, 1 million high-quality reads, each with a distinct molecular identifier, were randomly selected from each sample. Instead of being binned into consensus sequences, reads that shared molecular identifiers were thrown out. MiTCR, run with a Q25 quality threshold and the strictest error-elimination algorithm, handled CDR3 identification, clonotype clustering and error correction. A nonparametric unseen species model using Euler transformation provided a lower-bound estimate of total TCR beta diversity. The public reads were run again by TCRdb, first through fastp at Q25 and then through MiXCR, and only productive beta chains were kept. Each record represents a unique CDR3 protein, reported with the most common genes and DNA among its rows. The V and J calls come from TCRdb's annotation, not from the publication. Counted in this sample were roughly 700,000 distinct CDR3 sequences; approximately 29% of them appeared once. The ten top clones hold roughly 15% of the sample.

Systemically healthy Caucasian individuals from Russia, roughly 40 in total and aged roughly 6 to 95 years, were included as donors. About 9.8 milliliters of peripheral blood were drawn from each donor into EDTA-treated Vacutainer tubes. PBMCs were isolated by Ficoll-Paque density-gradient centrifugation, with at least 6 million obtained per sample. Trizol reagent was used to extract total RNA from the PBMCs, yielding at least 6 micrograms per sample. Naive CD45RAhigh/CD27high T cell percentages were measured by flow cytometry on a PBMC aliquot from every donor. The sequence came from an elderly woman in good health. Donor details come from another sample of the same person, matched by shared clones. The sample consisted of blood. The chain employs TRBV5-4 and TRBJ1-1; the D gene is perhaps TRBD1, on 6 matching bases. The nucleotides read TGTGCCAGCAGCCCCCGAGGGAGGGGGAGCACTGAAGCTTTCTTT. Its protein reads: CASSPRGRGSTEAFF.